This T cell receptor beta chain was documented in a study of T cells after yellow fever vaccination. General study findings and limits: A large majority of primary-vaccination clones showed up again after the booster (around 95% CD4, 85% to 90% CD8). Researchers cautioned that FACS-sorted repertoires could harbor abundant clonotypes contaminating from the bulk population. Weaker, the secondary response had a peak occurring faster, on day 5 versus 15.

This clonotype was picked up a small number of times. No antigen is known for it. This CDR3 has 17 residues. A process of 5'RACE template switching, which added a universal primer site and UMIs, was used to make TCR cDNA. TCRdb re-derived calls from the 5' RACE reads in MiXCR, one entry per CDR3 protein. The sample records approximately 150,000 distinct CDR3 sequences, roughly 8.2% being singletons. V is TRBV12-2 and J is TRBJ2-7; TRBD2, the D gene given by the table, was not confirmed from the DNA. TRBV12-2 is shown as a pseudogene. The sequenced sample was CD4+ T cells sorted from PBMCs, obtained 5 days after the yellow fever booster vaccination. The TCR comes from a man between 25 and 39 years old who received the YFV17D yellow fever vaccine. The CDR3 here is CASRLARPSGRAHEQYF. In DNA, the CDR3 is TGTGCAAGTCGCTTAGCCCGCCCTAGCGGGAGGGCCCATGAGCAGTACTTC.